The 14 T cell receptor beta chains given below trace back to one sample, sequenced in a study of vaccination effects on CD4 cells after COVID-19. The repertoire was sequenced with immunoSEQ multiplex PCR; TCRdb's copy has only in-frame clones and lacks some. Of 25,000 or so clones in the sample, 71% were seen once. Sequencing was preceded by expansion of antigen-specific CD4+ T cells with viral peptide pools in the ViraFEST assay. Culturing for around 10 days preceded CD4+ T cell isolation. In the vaccine recipients, nucleocapsid antibodies were negative and there was no prior SARS-CoV-2 infection. The antigens for these receptors are not known. Sequenced here: CD4+ T cells from PBMCs cultured with HCoV-OC43 spike peptides, sampled before COVID-19 vaccination. The subset denotes: HCoV-OC43 spike overlapping peptide pool stimulation. The receptors stem from a human donor who received a COVID-19 vaccine.

The V and J genes are TRBV30 and TRBJ1-1, with a weak D call TRBD1 (5 bases). This CDR3 is 13 amino acids long. V was shortened by 5 bases and J by 0 bases, with 10 bases between the two germline ends. Germline values: CDR1 GTSNPN, CDR2 SVGIG (reference sequence). The CDR3 loop reads CAWAKGLNTEAFF. CDR3 DNA sequence: TGTGCCTGGGCCAAGGGGTTGAACACTGAAGCTTTCTTT.

The chain carries TRBV10-3 and TRBJ2-3; maybe TRBD1 (5 bases). V was shortened by 0 bases and J by 4 bases, with 11 bases between the two germline ends. This CDR3 is 15 amino acids long. Germline-derived CDR1 and CDR2 are ENHRY and SYGVKD. The CDR3 nucleotides are TGTGCCATCAGTGAGTCGCAGGGAAGCGCAGATACGCAGTATTTT. Residues: CAISESQGSADTQYF.

The chain uses TRBV5-1 and TRBJ2-2, with 9 bases fitting TRBD2. This CDR3 spans 15 amino acids. V shed 4 bases, J shed 6 bases, and the junction held 7 bases outside the gene matches. Per germline, CDR1 SGHRS and CDR2 YFSETQ. The CDR3 loop is CASSGASGIPGELFF. The CDR3 DNA reads TGCGCCAGCAGCGGAGCTAGCGGGATCCCCGGGGAGCTGTTTTTT.

This clone was seen a handful of times. The V call is TRBV7-9, the J call TRBJ2-1; 9 positions match TRBD2. The V and J ends lost 1 base and 7 bases, in that order; junction bases with no gene match: 11. CDR1 is SEHNR and CDR2 is FQNEAQ in the germline V gene (reference sequence). The CDR3 is made up of 17 amino acids. The CDR3 protein is CASSLDTGGRATNEQFF. Written as DNA, the CDR3 is TGTGCCAGCAGCTTAGACACAGGCGGGAGGGCGACTAATGAGCAGTTCTTC.

The chain combines TRBV30 with TRBJ1-1; the D is unclear. Germline V gene lookup returns CDR1 GTSNPN and CDR2 SVGIG (reference sequence). The CDR3 totals 13 residues. V dropped 0 bases and J dropped 5 bases, with 10 bases sitting between them. CDR3 nucleotides: TGTGCCTGGAGTGTTGGGGTTGGGACTGAAGCTTTCTTT. Translating gives CAWSVGVGTEAFF. Complete variable domain (other parts from reference TRBV30 and TRBJ1-1): SQTIHQWPATLVQPVGSPLSLECTVEGTSNPNLYWYRQAAGRGLQLLFYSVGIGQISSEVPQNLSASRPQDRQFILSSKKLLLSDSGFYLCAWSVGVGTEAFFGQGTRLTVV.

This rearrangement joins TRBV11-1 to TRBJ1-4; D might be TRBD1 (5 bases). The CDR3 loop spans 15 amino acids. CDR1 is SGHAT and CDR2 is FQDESV in the germline V gene (reference sequence). The V gene lost 5 bases and the J gene lost 4 bases, with 14 bases spanning the gap. CDR3 in amino acids: CASSRQDTRNEKLFF. The CDR3 DNA reads as TGTGCCAGCAGCCGCCAGGACACACGTAATGAAAAACTGTTTTTT.

The chain carries TRBV5-1 and TRBJ2-5; unclear D gene. The V gene lost 4 bases and the J gene lost 2 bases, with 3 bases spanning the gap. Germline CDR1 and CDR2: SGHRS and YFSETQ. The CDR3 runs to 11 residues. The CDR3 nucleotides are TGCGCCAGCAGCAGACAAGAGACCCAGTACTTC. Protein sequence: CASSRQETQYF. The entire variable domain, with the rest obtained from reference TRBV5-1 and TRBJ2-5, is as follows: KAGVTQTPRYLIKTRGQQVTLSCSPISGHRSVSWYQQTPGQGLQFLFEYFSETQRNKGNFPGRFSGRQFSNSRSEMNVSTLELGDSALYLCASSRQETQYFGPGTRLLVL.

This clone appeared once. J is TRBJ1-4 and V is TRBV2, with 8 bases that match TRBD1. This CDR3 contains 13 residues. Germline assignment: CDR1 SNHLY and CDR2 FYNNEI. V was clipped by 7 bases and J by 7 bases; unmatched bases: 5. CDR3 amino acids: CASKRDRGEKLFF. The CDR3 DNA reads as TGTGCCAGCAAGCGAGACAGGGGTGAAAAACTGTTTTTT.

The rearrangement joins TRBV5-1 to TRBJ1-4, with D perhaps TRBD1 (5 bases). Deletions cut 2 bases from V and 7 bases from J, with 12 bases between. Germline loops: CDR1 SGHRS, CDR2 YFSETQ. The CDR3 has 14 residues. CDR3 DNA: TGCGCCAGCAGCTTACAGGATGGGAGTGAAAAACTGTTTTTT. Protein sequence: CASSLQDGSEKLFF.

This chain links TRBV24-1 with TRBJ1-2, with D unclear. CDR1 and CDR2 (germline): KGHDR, SFDVKD. The CDR3 consists of 14 residues. V was trimmed by 1 base and J by 0 bases, leaving 5 bases between them. CDR3 loop: CATSDLLTNYGYTF. The CDR3 nucleotides read TGTGCCACCAGTGATTTACTGACTAACTATGGCTACACCTTC.

The chain combines TRBV19 with TRBJ1-5, with TRBD1 matching 8 bases. The trim removed 7 bases at V and 2 bases at J, leaving 7 bases unmatched. This CDR3 comprises 15 residues. Germline V gene sequence: CDR1 LNHDA, CDR2 SQIVND (reference sequence). The CDR3 protein is CASNGDRSGNQPQHF. In DNA, the CDR3 is TGTGCCAGTAATGGGGACAGGTCTGGCAATCAGCCCCAGCATTTT.

This chain joins TRBV20-1 and TRBJ2-5, with D hard to call. V was cut by 3 bases and J by 4 bases, with 18 bases left in between. The CDR3 is made up of 15 amino acids. Per the germline V gene, CDR1 is DFQATT and CDR2 is SNEGSKA (reference sequence). CDR3: CSASGRASRGETQYF. CDR3 in DNA: TGCAGTGCTAGTGGTAGGGCCTCGAGAGGAGAGACCCAGTACTTC.

This clone was picked up a small number of times. V gene TRBV10-3 combines with J gene TRBJ2-5; 7 bases align to TRBD2. This CDR3 is built from 14 residues. Germline CDR1 reads ENHRY; CDR2 reads SYGVKD. V lost 0 bases and J lost 2; bases outside the gene matches: 0. CDR3 DNA: TGTGCCATCAGTGAGTCGGGGGGGCAAGAGACCCAGTACTTC. This translates into CAISESGGQETQYF.

The V and J genes are TRBV11-2 and TRBJ1-1; D perhaps matches TRBD1 (5 bases). The V gene's germline CDR1 is SGHAT and CDR2 FQNNGV. The CDR3 length is 14 residues. Trimming pared 3 bases from V and 1 base from J, leaving 9 bases between. In DNA, the CDR3 is TGTGCCAGCAGCTTGGCCGGGGCGAACACTGAAGCTTTCTTT. This translates into CASSLAGANTEAFF.